This T cell receptor beta chain was identified in a study of blood T cell repertoires in COVID-19. Some clones are missing from TCRdb's copy, which holds only in-frame ones; the method was immunoSEQ multiplex PCR. The data hold about 300,000 clones, with roughly 90% observed a single time. Input material: PBMCs or T cells enriched from blood (not recorded which). The clonotype was recovered from a woman between 50 and 59 years old who had been exposed to COVID-19.

CDR3 DNA sequence: TGTGCCAGCAGCCAGGACAGGGGTTACGAGCAGTACTTC. Encoded protein: CASSQDRGYEQYF. V gene TRBV14 combines with J gene TRBJ2-7; 9 bases line up with TRBD1. Trimming took 3 bases from V and 4 from J; bases not matched to a gene: 1. Germline V gives CDR1 SGHDN, CDR2 FVKESK. The CDR3 length is 13 residues.